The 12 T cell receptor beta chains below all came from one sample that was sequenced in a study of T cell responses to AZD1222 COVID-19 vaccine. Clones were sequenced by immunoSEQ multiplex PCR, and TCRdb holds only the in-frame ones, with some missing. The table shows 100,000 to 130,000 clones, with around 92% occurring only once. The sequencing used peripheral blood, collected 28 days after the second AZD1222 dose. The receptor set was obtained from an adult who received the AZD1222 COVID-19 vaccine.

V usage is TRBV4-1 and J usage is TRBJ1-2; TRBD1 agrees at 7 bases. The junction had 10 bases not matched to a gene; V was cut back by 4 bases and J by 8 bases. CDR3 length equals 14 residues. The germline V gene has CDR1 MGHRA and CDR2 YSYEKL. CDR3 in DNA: TGCGCCAGCAGCCCCAGTCGACAGGGTCGGGGCTACACCTTC. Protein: CASSPSRQGRGYTF.

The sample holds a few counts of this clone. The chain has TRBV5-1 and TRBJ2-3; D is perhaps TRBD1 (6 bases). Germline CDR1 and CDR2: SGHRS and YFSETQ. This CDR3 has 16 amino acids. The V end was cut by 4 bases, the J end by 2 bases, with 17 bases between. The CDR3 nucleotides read TGCGCCAGCAGCCCACAGGGAATGGATTTCACAGATACGCAGTATTTT. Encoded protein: CASSPQGMDFTDTQYF.

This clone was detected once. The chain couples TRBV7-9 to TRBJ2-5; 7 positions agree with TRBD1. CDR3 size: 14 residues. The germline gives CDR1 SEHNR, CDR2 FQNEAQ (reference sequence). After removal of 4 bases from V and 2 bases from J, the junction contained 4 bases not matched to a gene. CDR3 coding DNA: TGTGCCAGCAGCTACCGGGACAGACAAGAGACCCAGTACTTC. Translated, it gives CASSYRDRQETQYF.

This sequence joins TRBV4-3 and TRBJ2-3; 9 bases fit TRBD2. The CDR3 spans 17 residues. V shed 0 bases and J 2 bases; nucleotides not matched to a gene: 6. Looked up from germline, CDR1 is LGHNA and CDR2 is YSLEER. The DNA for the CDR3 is TGCGCCAGCAGCCAAGATCTCAGCGGGAGGCCCACAGATACGCAGTATTTT. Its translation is CASSQDLSGRPTDTQYF.

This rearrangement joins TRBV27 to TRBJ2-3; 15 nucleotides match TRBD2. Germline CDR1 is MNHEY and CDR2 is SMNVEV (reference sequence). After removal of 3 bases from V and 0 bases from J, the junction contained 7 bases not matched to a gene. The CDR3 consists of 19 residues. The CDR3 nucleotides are TGTGCCAGCAGTTTGGGACTAGCGGGGGGCTTGACTAGCACAGATACGCAGTATTTT. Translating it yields CASSLGLAGGLTSTDTQYF.

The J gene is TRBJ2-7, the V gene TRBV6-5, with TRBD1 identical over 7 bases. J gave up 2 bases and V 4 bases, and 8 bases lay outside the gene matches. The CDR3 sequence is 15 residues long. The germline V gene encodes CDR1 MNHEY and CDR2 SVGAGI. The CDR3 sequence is CASSSPTGPTYEQYF. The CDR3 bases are TGTGCCAGCAGTTCGCCGACAGGGCCTACCTACGAGCAGTACTTC.

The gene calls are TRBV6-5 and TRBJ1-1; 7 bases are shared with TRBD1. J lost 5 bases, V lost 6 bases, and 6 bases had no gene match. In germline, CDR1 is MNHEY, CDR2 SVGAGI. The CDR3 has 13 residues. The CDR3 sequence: CASRTDRATEAFF. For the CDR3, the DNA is TGTGCCAGCAGAACCGACAGGGCGACTGAAGCTTTCTTT.

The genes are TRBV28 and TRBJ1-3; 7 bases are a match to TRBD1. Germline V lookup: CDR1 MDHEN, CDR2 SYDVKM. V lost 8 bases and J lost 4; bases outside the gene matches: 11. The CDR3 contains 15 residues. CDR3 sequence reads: CASCGDRVFGNTIYF. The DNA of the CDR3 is TGTGCCAGCTGTGGAGACAGGGTTTTCGGAAACACCATATATTTT.

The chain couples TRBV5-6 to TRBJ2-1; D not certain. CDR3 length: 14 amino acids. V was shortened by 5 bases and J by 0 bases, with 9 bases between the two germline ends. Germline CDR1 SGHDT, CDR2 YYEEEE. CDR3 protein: CASSDISSYNEQFF. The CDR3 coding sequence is TGTGCCAGCAGTGACATCAGCTCCTACAATGAGCAGTTCTTC.

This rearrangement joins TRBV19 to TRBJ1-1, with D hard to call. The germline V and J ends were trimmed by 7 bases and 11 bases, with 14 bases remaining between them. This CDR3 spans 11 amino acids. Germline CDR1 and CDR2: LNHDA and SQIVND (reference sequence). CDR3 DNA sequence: TGTGCCAGTAAGTCCTTGGTTGGGGCTTTCTTT. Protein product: CASKSLVGAFF.

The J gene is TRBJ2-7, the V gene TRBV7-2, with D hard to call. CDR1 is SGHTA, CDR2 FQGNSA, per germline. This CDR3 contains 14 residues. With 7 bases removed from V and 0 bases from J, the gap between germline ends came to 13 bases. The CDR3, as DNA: TGTGCCAGCATCCCCAGGTTTAACTCCTACGAGCAGTACTTC. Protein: CASIPRFNSYEQYF.

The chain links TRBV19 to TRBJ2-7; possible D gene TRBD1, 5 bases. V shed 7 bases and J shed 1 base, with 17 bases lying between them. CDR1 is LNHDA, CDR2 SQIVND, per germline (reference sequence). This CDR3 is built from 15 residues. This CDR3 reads CASTNGQGSSYEQYF. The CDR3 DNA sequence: TGTGCCAGTACCAATGGGCAGGGTAGTTCCTACGAGCAGTACTTC.